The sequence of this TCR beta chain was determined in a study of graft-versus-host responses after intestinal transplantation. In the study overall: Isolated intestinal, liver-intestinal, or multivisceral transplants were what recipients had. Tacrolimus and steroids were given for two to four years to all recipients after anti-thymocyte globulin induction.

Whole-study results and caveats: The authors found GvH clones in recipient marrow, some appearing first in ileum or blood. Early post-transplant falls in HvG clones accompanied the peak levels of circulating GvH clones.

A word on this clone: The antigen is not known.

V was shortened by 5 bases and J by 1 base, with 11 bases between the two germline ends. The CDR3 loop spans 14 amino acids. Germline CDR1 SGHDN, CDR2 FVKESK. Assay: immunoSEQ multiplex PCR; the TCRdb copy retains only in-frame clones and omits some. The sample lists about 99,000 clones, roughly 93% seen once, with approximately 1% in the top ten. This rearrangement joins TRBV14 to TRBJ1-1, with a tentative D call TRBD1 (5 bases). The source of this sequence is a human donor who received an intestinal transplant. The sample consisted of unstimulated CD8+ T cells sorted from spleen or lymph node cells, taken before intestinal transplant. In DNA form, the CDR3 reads TGTGCCAGCAGCTACGGGACGGCGAACACTGAAGCTTTCTTT. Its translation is CASSYGTANTEAFF.